The T cell receptor beta chain under discussion was sequenced for a study of radiation and T cells in renal cell carcinoma. Across the whole study: Nephrectomy followed 15 Gy stereotactic body radiation by 4 weeks. Regarding the study as a whole: Top tumor clonotypes rose in blood 2 weeks post-radiation, then contracted.

Regarding time point: blood 2 weeks post-SBRT. Documented treatment: 15 Gy SBRT to primary tumor, nephrectomy 4 weeks later. Serial blood draws occurred at baseline and 2 and 4 weeks post-SBRT. The tumor was a clear cell renal cell carcinoma. Profiling relied on immunoSEQ multiplex PCR, and the TCRdb table lists in-frame clones only, not all of them. The sample lists over 55,000 clones, around three quarters occurring once. With regard to this clone: Its specificity is unknown.

The sequences come from blood, collected from a patient whose treatment included radiotherapy and nephrectomy. This sequence was found in a man aged 55 to 70 with renal cell carcinoma.

In DNA, the CDR3 is TGTGCCAGCAGGGGACAGGGCCCAGACCACTCCTACAATGAGCAGTTCTTC. This codes for CASRGQGPDHSYNEQFF. The chain recombines TRBV2 with TRBJ2-1, with TRBD1 identical over 9 bases. Trimming removed 6 bases from V and 0 bases from J; junction bases left unmatched: 9. The CDR3 extends over 17 amino acids. Germline lookup yields CDR1 SNHLY and CDR2 FYNNEI.